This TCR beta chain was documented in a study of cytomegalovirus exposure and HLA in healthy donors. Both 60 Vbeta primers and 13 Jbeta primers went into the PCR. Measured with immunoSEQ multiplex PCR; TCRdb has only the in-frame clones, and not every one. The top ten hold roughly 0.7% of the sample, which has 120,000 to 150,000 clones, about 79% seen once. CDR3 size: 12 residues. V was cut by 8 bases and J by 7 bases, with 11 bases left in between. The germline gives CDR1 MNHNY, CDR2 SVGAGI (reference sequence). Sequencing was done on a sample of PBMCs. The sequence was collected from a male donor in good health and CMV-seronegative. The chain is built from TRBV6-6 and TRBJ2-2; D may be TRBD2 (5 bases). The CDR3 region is CASPSGIGELFF. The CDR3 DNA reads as TGTGCCAGCCCGTCGGGAATCGGGGAGCTGTTTTTT.